This TCR beta chain emerged from a study of blood T cell repertoires in COVID-19. Across the study: COVID-19 samples collected from the United States, Italy and Spain covered acute and convalescent phases. T cells, B-cell-depleted T cells, or PBMCs provided the cDNA or gDNA that served as material.

Per the authors' pipeline: The authors estimated nucleated cell counts from reference gene primer amplification. Measured with immunoSEQ multiplex PCR; TCRdb has only the in-frame clones, and not every one. The V and J calls and the clone size are those of that table, but D and trimming were determined from the DNA. The repertoire holds a few hundred thousand clones, around 90% seen once, with roughly 5.9% in the top ten. The ends lost 4 bases at V and 2 bases at J; junction bases unmatched: 5. The CDR3 length is 14 residues. CDR1 is SGHRS and CDR2 is YFSETQ in the germline V gene. V is TRBV5-1 and J is TRBJ2-5; TRBD1 agrees at 7 bases. The clonotype originates from a woman in her fifties or sixties with COVID-19, enrolled during active disease. Sequencing was performed on peripheral blood. CDR3 sequence reads: CASSPGGQQETQYF. The CDR3 bases are TGCGCCAGCAGCCCTGGGGGACAGCAAGAGACCCAGTACTTC.